This T cell receptor (beta chain) was sequenced in a study of blood T cell repertoires in COVID-19. About the study: The United States, Italy and Spain were the sources of the acute and convalescent COVID-19 samples. From T cells, B-cell-depleted T cells, or PBMCs came the material, which was cDNA or gDNA.

This clone was detected ten times or more. The trim removed 6 bases at V and 2 bases at J, leaving 7 bases unmatched. Germline-derived CDR1 and CDR2 are MDHEN and SYDVKM. This CDR3 spans 15 amino acids. Methods used by the authors: Researchers report that nucleated cell counts were estimated from reference gene primer amplification. Sequencing used immunoSEQ multiplex PCR; TCRdb keeps in-frame clones, though not all of them. Clonal size and the V and J genes are those of that table, whereas D and trimming came from the DNA. The table includes 150,000 to 200,000 clones, around nine tenths detected once.

Sequences were obtained from peripheral blood. The sequence derives from a man aged 65 to 85 with acute or convalescent COVID-19. The chain has TRBV28 and TRBJ2-3, with TRBD2 matching 8 bases. CDR3 in amino acids: CASSPSGGLTDTQYF. The CDR3 nucleotides are TGTGCCAGCAGCCCGAGCGGGGGCCTCACAGATACGCAGTATTTT.